This T cell receptor (beta chain) was found in a study of CXCR3-negative and CXCR3-positive naive CD8 T cells. About this clonotype: Its antigen is unidentified.

Within the CD8+ T cell compartment, naive cells were CD45RO-CCR7+CD27+CD95-. Study results and limitations: Similar TRBV-TRBJ gene usage was seen in naive CXCR3-negative and CXCR3-positive cells, but not in memory cells. In cryopreserved cells, CXCR3 expression partially decreased, and fresh PBMCs were used in most assays. Memory CD8+ T cell repertoires were far less diverse than both naive subsets.

The method, 5' RACE with UMI labels, was used to prepare the TRB cDNA libraries. TCRdb processed the 5' RACE reads again and assigns one entry to each CDR3 protein, with no DNA. This specimen shows thousands of distinct CDR3 sequences; the ten leading clones hold around 2.9%. CDR3 length: 14 amino acids. In germline, CDR1 is SQVTM, CDR2 ANQGSEA. The specimen sequenced was naive CXCR3- CD8+ T cells from blood. Noted subset: CD45RO-CCR7+CD27+CD95- naive CD8+ T cells lacking CXCR3 (TNR3-). This TCR derives from a human donor in good health. Some clones in this sample may be carry-over from other donors' samples. The chain links TRBV29-1 to TRBJ2-7; checking the TCRdb D call of TRBD1 is not possible without DNA. CDR3: CSVSGHSSSYDQYF.